The 9 T cell receptor beta chains in this list originate from one sample, sequenced in a study of T cells in Graves' hyperthyroidism and ophthalmopathy. RNA transcripts served as the template for amplifying TCR beta CDR3 regions. TCR CDR3 regions were first amplified by RT-PCR with HTBI primers. Each CDR3 protein is one row after TCRdb ran MiXCR on the multiplex PCR reads. The sample holds approximately 530,000 distinct CDR3 sequences, 20% seen once. The sample comprised blood. The receptors originated from a middle-aged man with Graves' ophthalmopathy.

This clonotype was found many times. CDR3 sequence reads: CASSESGRVADTQYF. The CDR3 region has the DNA TGTGCCAGCAGCGAAAGCGGGAGGGTTGCTGATACGCAGTATTTT. The V call is TRBV7-3, the J call TRBJ2-3; 10 bases line up with TRBD2. This CDR3 spans 15 amino acids. Germline values: CDR1 SGHTA, CDR2 FQGTGA. With V trimmed by 5 bases and J by 6 bases, 8 bases remained unmatched.

The V and J genes are TRBV6-1 and TRBJ2-6; 8 nucleotides agree with TRBD1. V shed 5 bases and J 0 bases; nucleotides not matched to a gene: 6. Germline loops: CDR1 MNHNS, CDR2 SASEGT. The CDR3 runs 17 residues. CDR3 sequence: CASSRRQGSSGANVLTF. CDR3 DNA: TGTGCCAGCAGTCGCAGACAGGGGAGCTCTGGGGCCAACGTCCTGACTTTC.

This clonotype was seen a few times. A junction end diverges from the germline sequence, so it may reflect a read error. The rearrangement joins TRBV7-7 to TRBJ2-5; the D gene is possibly TRBD1 (5 bases). Germline values: CDR1 SSHAT, CDR2 FNYEAQ (reference sequence). The CDR3 sequence is 13 residues long. The CDR3 reads CASSLPGMETQYF. CDR3 nucleotide sequence: TGTGCTAGCAGCTTACCAGGGATGGAGACCCAGTACTTC.

This clonotype has at least ten counts. The chain uses TRBV24-1 and TRBJ2-7; D gene ambiguous. Trimming cost V 5 bases and J 2 bases, with 15 bases left between them. Germline V gives CDR1 KGHDR, CDR2 SFDVKD. This CDR3 has 15 residues. CDR3 region: CATSAQDTGTYEQYF. The DNA for the CDR3 is TGTGCCACCAGTGCCCAAGACACTGGCACCTACGAGCAGTACTTC.

The sample holds many counts of this clonotype. The J gene is TRBJ1-1, the V gene TRBV6-1; D possibly corresponds to TRBD1 (6 bases). CDR1 and CDR2 from the germline V gene are MNHNS and SASEGT. Trimming removed 5 bases at V and 1 base at J, with 14 bases between. The CDR3 consists of 15 residues. Written as DNA, the CDR3 is TGTGCCAGCAGTCCAAGCGGACAGTCGAACACTGAAGCTTTCTTT. It is translated as CASSPSGQSNTEAFF.

This clonotype was recorded at least ten times. The chain joins TRBV28 to TRBJ2-7, with 8 bases aligning to TRBD1. The CDR3 covers 15 residues. The junction had 9 bases not matched to a gene; V was cut back by 5 bases and J by 3 bases. The germline V gene encodes CDR1 MDHEN and CDR2 SYDVKM. The CDR3 is CASSPQDRGFYEQYF. As DNA, the CDR3 is TGTGCCAGCAGTCCACAAGACAGGGGATTCTACGAGCAGTACTTC.

This clonotype was seen a handful of times. The V call is TRBV20-1, the J call TRBJ2-3, with D uncertain. Trimming stripped 7 bases from V and 4 bases from J, with 15 bases between. The CDR3 contains 13 residues. Per germline, CDR1 DFQATT and CDR2 SNEGSKA (reference sequence). CDR3 nucleotides: TGCAGTGTCAGAGGTCTCGGTCCAGATACGCAGTATTTT. This gives the protein CSVRGLGPDTQYF.

This clonotype was seen a handful of times. The chain is built from TRBV20-1 and TRBJ1-1; 9 nucleotides match TRBD1. The germline CDR1 and CDR2 sequences are DFQATT and SNEGSKA (reference sequence). V gave up 2 bases and J gave up 4 bases; unmatched junction bases: 2. This CDR3 is built from 13 residues. The chain's CDR3 is CSARRDRVTEAFF. The CDR3 DNA is TGCAGTGCTAGAAGGGACAGGGTCACTGAAGCTTTCTTT.

The gene calls are TRBV5-8 and TRBJ2-7, with TRBD1 matching over 7 bases. The germline CDR1 and CDR2 sequences are SGHTS and YDEGEE. With 8 bases clipped from V and 0 bases from J, the junction kept 8 bases outside the gene matches. This CDR3 is 14 amino acids long. The CDR3 DNA is TGTGCCAGTAACAGGGGTTGGAGCTCCTACGAGCAGTACTTC. This gives the protein CASNRGWSSYEQYF.